The rows below give T cell receptor beta chains drawn from one sample of a study of yellow fever vaccine responses in identical twins. TCRdb analysed the RT-PCR reads with MiXCR anew, one entry per CDR3 protein. This repertoire shows roughly 17,000 distinct CDR3 sequences, approximately 70% found once; its top ten account for under 3%. The sample was T cells from blood (PBMCs), unsorted or a sorted subset (not recorded which), taken before or after yellow fever vaccination (not recorded which). The source of these receptors is a woman between 18 and 30 years old who received the yellow fever vaccine. Each CDR3 is given with its conserved first and last residue. D genes are given only for firm matches. Rows may omit the clone size; those that give it use once, few, many or a size class.

J: TRBJ1-2; size: few; D: TRBD1; V: TRBV20-1; CDR3: CSASQGGDGYTF; DNA: TGCAGTGCTAGTCAGGGGGGGGATGGCTACACCTTC
J: TRBJ2-3; size: -; D: TRBD2; V: TRBV6-5; CDR3: CASSYSSSGSEADTQYF; DNA: TGTGCCAGCAGTTACTCGTCTAGCGGGAGCGAGGCAGATACGCAGTATTTT
J: TRBJ2-5; size: -; D: -; V: TRBV2; CDR3: CASSDGYQETQYF; DNA: TGTGCCAGCAGTGACGGCTACCAAGAGACCCAGTACTTC
J: TRBJ2-3; size: -; D: -; V: TRBV20-1; CDR3: CSAREGSTDTQYF; DNA: TGCAGTGCTAGAGAGGGCAGCACAGATACGCAGTATTTT
J: TRBJ2-7; size: few; D: -; V: TRBV5-5; CDR3: CASSLTEGPLEQYF; DNA: TGTGCCAGCAGCTTGACAGAGGGTCCTCTCGAGCAGTACTTC
J: TRBJ1-6; size: -; D: -; V: TRBV12-3/TRBV12-4; CDR3: CASTPRGVVNSPLHF; DNA: TGTGCCAGCACCCCCCGTGGGGTAGTGAATTCACCCCTCCACTTT
J: TRBJ2-2; size: -; D: -; V: TRBV7-2; CDR3: CASSPRTTNTGELFF; DNA: TGTGCCAGCAGCCCACGGACGACCAACACCGGGGAGCTGTTTTTT
J: TRBJ2-7; size: -; D: -; V: TRBV5-1; CDR3: CASSPGQAGYEQYF; DNA: TGCGCCAGCAGCCCCGGGCAGGCGGGTTACGAGCAGTACTTC
J: TRBJ2-1; size: -; D: -; V: TRBV5-1; CDR3: CASSVAVATTGSNEQFF; DNA: TGCGCCAGCAGCGTAGCCGTGGCAACCACCGGGAGCAATGAGCAGTTCTTC
J: TRBJ2-2; size: -; D: TRBD2; V: TRBV9; CDR3: CASSTQTSVNTGELFF; DNA: TGTGCCAGCAGCACACAGACTAGCGTTAACACCGGGGAGCTGTTTTTT
J: TRBJ2-3; size: -; D: -; V: TRBV7-6; CDR3: CASSLLIGRDTQYF; DNA: TGTGCCAGCAGCTTATTGATAGGGCGAGATACGCAGTATTTT
J: TRBJ1-5; size: once; D: -; V: TRBV10-1; CDR3: CASSETRSYSNQPQHF; DNA: TGCGCCAGCAGTGAGACCAGGTCATATAGCAATCAGCCCCAGCATTTT
J: TRBJ1-5; size: -; D: TRBD1; V: TRBV2; CDR3: CASSATGGVQPQHF; DNA: TGTGCCAGCAGTGCGACAGGGGGAGTGCAGCCCCAGCATTTT